These 10 T cell receptor beta chains were all obtained from the same sample, sequenced in a study of OX40 agonist ivuxolimab in advanced cancers. Profiled with immunoSEQ multiplex PCR; TCRdb holds only in-frame clones, not every one. The data contain tens of thousands of clones, roughly 90% of them singletons. This material consisted of CD4+ or CD8+ T cells sorted from blood, taken in a trial of the OX40 agonist ivuxolimab. The source is an adult with an advanced solid tumor such as melanoma, head and neck, liver or kidney cancer.

The genes are TRBV18 and TRBJ2-3, with 8 nucleotides matching TRBD1. Germline CDR1 and CDR2: KGHSH and LQKENI. The CDR3 sequence is 14 residues long. V shed 3 bases and J 6 bases; nucleotides not matched to a gene: 5. The CDR3 DNA reads as TGTGCCAGCTCACCCGGGACAGGCTACGATACGCAGTATTTT. Translating gives CASSPGTGYDTQYF.

This clone has more than one count but fewer than ten. V and J are TRBV7-5 and TRBJ2-7; whether TRBD1, the table's D call, matches the DNA was not checked. TRBV7-5 is deemed a pseudogene. The CDR3 is made up of 15 amino acids. CDR3 DNA: TGTGTCAGAAGCTTAGCCCCCGGGACAGCTTACGAGCAGTACTTC. Translated: CVRSLAPGTAYEQYF.

The chain links TRBV4-1 to TRBJ1-2, with unresolved D. The V end was cut by 2 bases, the J end by 6 bases, with 16 bases between. The CDR3 sequence is 15 residues long. Germline V gives CDR1 MGHRA, CDR2 YSYEKL. DNA of the CDR3: TGCGCCAGCAGCCAAACCCCGTCGGTCTTGGATGGCTACACCTTC. Translated: CASSQTPSVLDGYTF.

The rearrangement joins TRBV28 to TRBJ2-5; 10 nucleotides match TRBD2. The V and J ends lost 2 bases and 5 bases, in that order; junction bases with no gene match: 8. Germline values: CDR1 MDHEN, CDR2 SYDVKM. The CDR3 has 16 residues. CDR3 loop: CASSLPWLAGAETQYF. The CDR3 nucleotides are TGTGCCAGCAGTTTACCGTGGCTAGCGGGAGCCGAGACCCAGTACTTC.

The genes are TRBV10-3 and TRBJ1-1; D is possibly TRBD1 (6 bases). The CDR3 totals 14 residues. Germline-derived CDR1 and CDR2 are ENHRY and SYGVKD. V lost 2 bases and J 8 bases, leaving 15 bases between the germline ends. DNA for the CDR3: TGTGCCATCAGTGAGCCAGGGGAAACTACCGAAGCTTTCTTT. The encoded protein is CAISEPGETTEAFF.

The chain is built from TRBV9 and TRBJ2-2; D is tentatively TRBD1 or TRBD2 (7 bases each). Trimming left V 0 bases short and J 6 bases short, with 18 bases between. The CDR3 runs to 17 residues. Germline CDR1 is SGDLS and CDR2 is YYNGEE. Here the CDR3 reads CASSVAGGGGVAGELFF. DNA of the CDR3: TGTGCCAGCAGCGTAGCTGGGGGAGGGGGCGTCGCCGGGGAGCTGTTTTTT.

J is TRBJ1-2 and V is TRBV2; possibly TRBD1 for D (6 bases). The CDR3 runs to 14 residues. V was pared by 3 bases and J by 3 bases, with 11 bases between. CDR1 and CDR2 from the germline V gene are SNHLY and FYNNEI. This chain's CDR3 is CASSDADSHYGYTF. The CDR3 DNA reads as TGTGCCAGCAGTGATGCGGACAGTCACTATGGCTACACCTTC. The variable domain in full, with the rest retrieved from reference TRBV2 and TRBJ1-2, is EPEVTQTPSHQVTQMGQEVILRCVPISNHLYFYWYRQILGQKVEFLVSFYNNEISEKSEIFDDQFSVERPDGSNFTLKIRSTKLEDSAMYFCASSDADSHYGYTFGSGTRLTVV.

The sample holds one count of this clone. This sequence joins TRBV18 and TRBJ2-5, with TRBD2 identical over 11 bases. Germline trimming cut 6 bases from V and 2 bases from J; bases unmatched to any gene: 5. The CDR3 runs 15 residues. Germline V gene sequence: CDR1 KGHSH, CDR2 LQKENI. The CDR3 DNA follows: TGTGCCAGCTCGGCGGGACTAGCGGAACAAGAGACCCAGTACTTC. Protein sequence: CASSAGLAEQETQYF. The variable domain in full, with the rest retrieved from reference TRBV18 and TRBJ2-5, is NAGVMQNPRHLVRRRGQEARLRCSPMKGHSHVYWYRQLPEEGLKFMVYLQKENIIDESGMPKERFSAEFPKEGPSILRIQQVVRGDSAAYFCASSAGLAEQETQYFGPGTRLLVL.

The chain carries TRBV5-1 and TRBJ2-7; 7 bases map to TRBD2. Germline-derived CDR1 and CDR2 are SGHRS and YFSETQ. This CDR3 has 14 amino acids. V lost 3 bases and J lost 3; bases outside the gene matches: 6. The CDR3 here is CASSSLRGVYEQYF. For the CDR3, the DNA is TGCGCCAGCAGCTCGCTCCGGGGGGTCTACGAGCAGTACTTC.

The chain links TRBV6-1 to TRBJ2-7, with TRBD1 as a possible D gene (5 bases). Trimming took 5 bases from V and 5 from J, leaving 19 bases between them. Germline CDR1 is MNHNS and CDR2 is SASEGT. This CDR3 is built from 15 residues. The CDR3 region has the DNA TGTGCCAGCAGTTCGCGAGACAAGGGGTCCGACGAGCAGTACTTC. This codes for CASSSRDKGSDEQYF.